The T cell receptor beta chain under discussion was sequenced for a study of blood T cell repertoires in COVID-19. Study-level information: Sites in the United States, Italy and Spain provided acute and convalescent COVID-19 samples.

Remarks on this clone: At the DNA level, this CDR3 is encoded by other sequences in the same sample as well.

Original processing methods: The authors estimated nucleated cell counts from reference gene primer amplification. The assay was immunoSEQ multiplex PCR, and TCRdb's table has in-frame clones only and misses some. The V and J calls and clone size come from that table; D and trimming were worked out from the DNA. The data hold tens of thousands of clones, with roughly 84% observed a single time. The V gene's germline CDR1 is DFQATT and CDR2 SNEGSKA (reference sequence). Trimming pared 3 bases from V and 2 bases from J, leaving 4 bases between. This CDR3 spans 11 amino acids. The chain uses TRBV20-1 and TRBJ1-2; no definite D call. The clonotype comes from a man aged 65 to 79 with acute or convalescent COVID-19. The sample was peripheral blood. The chain's CDR3 is CSASPNYGYTF. CDR3 coding DNA: TGCAGTGCTAGTCCGAACTATGGCTACACCTTC.